Below are 21 T cell receptor beta chains sequenced from a single sample in a study of blood T cell repertoires in COVID-19. Clones were read by immunoSEQ multiplex PCR, and TCRdb kept only the in-frame ones, dropping some. The sample holds 250,000 or so clones; approximately 83% are singletons and the top ten take roughly 5.5%. The source material was peripheral blood. These receptor sequences come from a human donor in a cohort sampled during active COVID-19.

The chain has TRBV19 and TRBJ1-2, with D perhaps TRBD1 (5 bases). Trimming removed 6 bases at V and 0 bases at J, with 11 bases between. The CDR3 covers 14 residues. CDR1 is LNHDA and CDR2 is SQIVND in the germline V gene (reference sequence). CDR3: CASSTGTSNYGYTF. The CDR3 DNA is TGTGCCAGTAGCACAGGAACGTCTAACTATGGCTACACCTTC.

This chain joins TRBV19 and TRBJ1-4; no clear D gene. The CDR3 contains 15 residues. Germline V gene sequence: CDR1 LNHDA, CDR2 SQIVND (reference sequence). Trimming removed 4 bases at V and 1 base at J, with 10 bases between. This CDR3 reads CASSRPRVTNEKLFF. CDR3 in DNA: TGTGCCAGTAGTAGACCCCGGGTAACTAATGAAAAACTGTTTTTT.

V is TRBV2 and J is TRBJ2-2; D is possibly TRBD1 (6 bases). Trimming removed 8 bases at V and 2 bases at J, with 12 bases between. The CDR3 length is 14 residues. The germline V gene has CDR1 SNHLY and CDR2 FYNNEI. CDR3 bases: TGTGCCAGCCTCCGGGACATCAACACCGGGGAGCTGTTTTTT. It codes for CASLRDINTGELFF.

The V and J genes are TRBV11-2 and TRBJ1-6; D gene ambiguous. Germline CDR1 SGHAT, CDR2 FQNNGV. V lost 2 bases and J 5 bases, leaving 13 bases between the germline ends. The CDR3 has 16 residues. The CDR3 nucleotides read TGTGCCAGCAGCTTACTTTCCGGTCTTGATAATTCACCCCTCCACTTT. It yields the protein CASSLLSGLDNSPLHF.

This chain links TRBV5-4 with TRBJ1-1; 10 nucleotides match TRBD1. Trimming took 4 bases from V and 3 from J; bases not matched to a gene: 6. Germline lookup yields CDR1 SGHNT and CDR2 YYREEE (reference sequence). The CDR3 is made up of 15 amino acids. The CDR3 coding sequence is TGTGCCAGCAGCCCCGGGACAGGGGCTCACACTGAAGCTTTCTTT. This sequence encodes CASSPGTGAHTEAFF.

The V and J genes are TRBV5-1 and TRBJ2-2; possibly TRBD2 for D (6 bases). V was pared by 7 bases and J by 0 bases, with 16 bases between. The CDR3 is 16 residues long. The germline CDR1 and CDR2 sequences are SGHRS and YFSETQ. CDR3 DNA: TGCGCCAGCTGCGGGGCCTGGGGCTCGAACACCGGGGAGCTGTTTTTT. Translated, it gives CASCGAWGSNTGELFF.

The rearrangement uses TRBV6-4 and TRBJ1-2, with 9 bases lining up with TRBD1. V gave up 2 bases and J gave up 7 bases; unmatched junction bases: 8. The CDR3 extends over 15 amino acids. Looked up from germline, CDR1 is MRHNA and CDR2 is SNTAGT. The CDR3 sequence: CASSDGTGTGFGYTF. For the CDR3, the DNA is TGTGCCAGCAGTGACGGGACAGGGACGGGTTTTGGCTACACCTTC.

The rearrangement joins TRBV19 to TRBJ1-1; D is uncertain. The ends were cut back, 5 bases at V and 3 bases at J, with 13 bases in the middle. CDR1 is LNHDA, CDR2 SQIVND, per germline (reference sequence). The CDR3 is 14 residues long. The CDR3: CASSSPMRDTEAFF. In DNA, the CDR3 is TGTGCCAGTAGTTCCCCAATGAGGGACACTGAAGCTTTCTTT.

The CDR3 protein is CASSLEGQGFYGYTF. The CDR3 DNA follows: TGTGCCAGCAGCTTGGAGGGACAGGGATTTTATGGCTACACCTTC. This chain uses TRBV5-5 with TRBJ1-2, with TRBD1 identical over 9 bases. V trimming: 0 bases; J trimming: 5 bases; junction bases outside the gene matches: 5. CDR3 length: 15 amino acids. Germline loops: CDR1 SGHKS, CDR2 YYEKEE (reference sequence).

The chain links TRBV7-2 to TRBJ2-1; 12 bases align to TRBD2. There are 16 residues in the CDR3. Germline CDR1 SGHTA, CDR2 FQGNSA. Trimming took 0 bases from V and 4 from J; bases not matched to a gene: 1. The CDR3 coding sequence is TGTGCCAGCAGCTTAGCCGGGACTAGCGGGTACAATGAGCAGTTCTTC. Encoded protein: CASSLAGTSGYNEQFF.

This clone appeared a single time. The V and J genes are TRBV5-1 and TRBJ1-2; TRBD1 matches 7 bases. This CDR3 is 15 amino acids long. V trimming: 5 bases; J trimming: 2 bases; junction bases outside the gene matches: 9. Germline V gene sequence: CDR1 SGHRS, CDR2 YFSETQ. The DNA for the CDR3 is TGCGCCAGCAGTGAGGCAGGGGGATTGAACTATGGCTACACCTTC. Translated, it gives CASSEAGGLNYGYTF.

The CDR3: CASSQDDNRHSSGNTIYF. The CDR3, as DNA: TGTGCCAGCAGCCAAGATGATAACAGGCACTCCTCTGGAAACACCATATATTTT. This sequence joins TRBV4-2 and TRBJ1-3, with D possibly being TRBD1 (5 bases). The germline gives CDR1 LGHNA, CDR2 YNFKEQ. This CDR3 has 18 residues. The V gene lost 0 bases and the J gene lost 0 bases, with 15 bases spanning the gap.

The rearrangement joins TRBV11-2 to TRBJ2-4, with a tentative D call TRBD1 (6 bases). Trimming shortened V by 5 bases and J by 4 bases, and 24 bases separated the two germline ends. The CDR3 runs 18 residues. Looked up from germline, CDR1 is SGHAT and CDR2 is FQNNGV. The CDR3 loop is CASSRYRDRVPGKNIQYF. The DNA for the CDR3 is TGTGCCAGCAGCAGATACAGGGACCGGGTACCTGGTAAAAACATTCAGTACTTC.

V usage is TRBV4-2 and J usage is TRBJ1-4; a weak D match, TRBD1 (5 bases). V was trimmed by 6 bases and J by 0 bases, leaving 14 bases between them. CDR1 LGHNA and CDR2 YNFKEQ come from the germline V gene. This CDR3 is 16 amino acids long. The CDR3 nucleotides read TGTGCCAGCAGACCGACAGTTAGTGCAACTAATGAAAAACTGTTTTTT. This encodes CASRPTVSATNEKLFF.

The chain carries TRBV5-1 and TRBJ2-5; 9 positions match TRBD1. This CDR3 comprises 14 residues. Trimming removed 4 bases from V and 6 bases from J; junction bases left unmatched: 7. Germline V gene lookup returns CDR1 SGHRS and CDR2 YFSETQ. The CDR3 DNA is TGCGCCAGCAGCCCGGGGGACAGGGCAAAGACCCAGTACTTC. Translation: CASSPGDRAKTQYF.

This clone was counted only a few times. V is TRBV5-4 and J is TRBJ1-1; D is perhaps TRBD1 (5 bases). CDR3 length: 16 amino acids. V shed 4 bases and J shed 0 bases, with 16 bases lying between them. Germline-derived CDR1 and CDR2 are SGHNT and YYREEE (reference sequence). DNA for the CDR3: TGTGCCAGCAGCATGGGCGGGGGACTCATGAACACTGAAGCTTTCTTT. This sequence encodes CASSMGGGLMNTEAFF. The full variable domain, rest sourced from reference TRBV5-4 and TRBJ1-1, is ETGVTQSPTHLIKTRGQQVTLRCSSQSGHNTVSWYQQALGQGPQFIFQYYREEENGRGNFPPRFSGLQFPNYSSELNVNALELDDSALYLCASSMGGGLMNTEAFFGQGTRLTVV.

A single count supports this clone. J is TRBJ2-1 and V is TRBV27; possible D gene TRBD1, 6 bases. This CDR3 has 16 amino acids. Germline V gene sequence: CDR1 MNHEY, CDR2 SMNVEV (reference sequence). V was cut by 2 bases and J by 5 bases, with 16 bases left in between. The CDR3 bases are TGTGCCAGCAGTTTAAGGGCAGGATGGACAGACAATGAGCAGTTCTTC. Amino acids: CASSLRAGWTDNEQFF.

The chain links TRBV15 to TRBJ2-3, with D perhaps TRBD1 (5 bases). Germline lookup yields CDR1 LNHNV and CDR2 YYDKDF (reference sequence). The CDR3 runs to 16 residues. The germline V and J ends were trimmed by 0 bases and 1 base, with 11 bases remaining between them. CDR3: CATSREKDRRTDTQYF. For the CDR3, the DNA is TGTGCCACCAGCAGAGAAAAAGACAGACGCACAGATACGCAGTATTTT.

The chain employs TRBV10-2 and TRBJ1-2; possibly TRBD1 for D (6 bases). Per germline, CDR1 WSHSY and CDR2 SAAADI. The CDR3 loop spans 14 amino acids. The V and J ends lost 7 bases and 3 bases respectively, with 15 bases between them. The CDR3 protein is CASTRGGQDYGYTF. CDR3 sequence (DNA): TGCGCCAGCACCCGGGGGGGGCAGGACTATGGCTACACCTTC.

The gene calls are TRBV5-1 and TRBJ2-1, with D tentatively TRBD2 (6 bases). The CDR3 length is 15 residues. V dropped 6 bases and J dropped 1 base, with 14 bases sitting between them. Germline-derived CDR1 and CDR2 are SGHRS and YFSETQ. The CDR3 reads CASTLGTQSYNEQFF. CDR3 DNA sequence: TGCGCCAGCACACTAGGGACTCAATCCTACAATGAGCAGTTCTTC.

This chain joins TRBV5-4 and TRBJ2-1, with D perhaps TRBD2 (5 bases). V was trimmed by 2 bases and J by 6 bases, leaving 12 bases between them. CDR1 is SGHNT, CDR2 YYREEE, per germline (reference sequence). The CDR3 runs 14 residues. The chain's CDR3 is CASSFRTYANEQFF. The DNA of the CDR3 is TGTGCCAGCAGCTTTAGGACTTACGCCAATGAGCAGTTCTTC.